Described below is a single T cell receptor (beta chain) sequence and its context. From germline, CDR1 is SGHRS and CDR2 YFSETQ. V was trimmed by 1 base and J by 6 bases, leaving 6 bases between them. The CDR3 length is 12 residues. These data originate in a study of PD-L1 blockade in urothelial cancer. Generated by immunoSEQ multiplex PCR, the TCRdb table keeps only in-frame clones and is missing some. The sample holds some 89,000 clones, about 83% seen once. Described time point: pretreatment peripheral blood. Sequencing used PBMCs, obtained around atezolizumab (anti-PD-L1) treatment. This TCR was sampled from a man between 60 and 75 years old with urothelial cancer. The gene calls are TRBV5-1 and TRBJ2-3; D is uncertain. The CDR3 protein is CASSLIADTQYF. The CDR3 DNA follows: TGCGCCAGCAGCTTGATTGCGGATACGCAGTATTTT.